One and the same sample provided the 5 T cell receptor beta chains below, sequenced in a study of graft-versus-host responses after intestinal transplantation. Generated by immunoSEQ multiplex PCR, the TCRdb table keeps only in-frame clones and is missing some. The sample consists of some 19,000 clones, approximately 39% of them appearing once. The sample here was alloreactive CD4+ T cells from a mixed lymphocyte reaction culture, taken before transplantation. Subset reported: CFSE-low proliferating T cells sorted from roughly six-day pre-transplant mixed lymphocyte reaction (GvH or HvG direction). These TCRs come from a human patient who was an organ donor for intestinal transplantation.

The V call is TRBV9, the J call TRBJ2-5; D is undetermined. This CDR3 spans 13 amino acids. Germline V lookup: CDR1 SGDLS, CDR2 YYNGEE. Trimming left V 0 bases short and J 3 bases short, with 6 bases between. This CDR3 reads CASSVAPKETQYF. For the CDR3, the DNA is TGTGCCAGCAGCGTAGCTCCGAAAGAGACCCAGTACTTC.

This chain uses TRBV5-5 with TRBJ1-3; weak D call: TRBD1 (5 bases). The CDR3 runs 13 residues. Germline CDR1 is SGHKS and CDR2 is YYEKEE (reference sequence). With 4 bases removed from V and 8 bases from J, the gap between germline ends came to 13 bases. The CDR3 DNA sequence: TGTGCCAGCAGCCCCGGGACTAGGGACACCATATATTTT. Protein sequence: CASSPGTRDTIYF.

The chain recombines TRBV4-3 with TRBJ1-2; TRBD1 is a possible D gene (5 bases). The CDR3 is 16 residues long. Looked up from germline, CDR1 is LGHNA and CDR2 is YSLEER. Trimming pared 1 base from V and 0 bases from J, leaving 12 bases between. The CDR3 DNA reads as TGCGCCAGCAGCCAAGCTCCGATGACAGCTAACTATGGCTACACCTTC. It encodes CASSQAPMTANYGYTF.

This clone was seen only a few times. V usage is TRBV28 and J usage is TRBJ1-1; D is undetermined. CDR3 size: 12 residues. Germline V gives CDR1 MDHEN, CDR2 SYDVKM. V was trimmed by 3 bases and J by 6 bases, leaving 8 bases between them. The DNA of the CDR3 is TGTGCCAGCAGTTTGTTGTTCTCTGAAGCTTTCTTT. It specifies CASSLLFSEAFF.

This clone was picked up a small number of times. The rearrangement links TRBV5-4 to TRBJ1-1; no reliable D call. The CDR3 consists of 13 residues. V was trimmed by 2 bases and J by 3 bases, leaving 8 bases between them. The germline V gene encodes CDR1 SGHNT and CDR2 YYREEE (reference sequence). The CDR3 reads CASSFIPDTEAFF. For the CDR3, the DNA is TGTGCCAGCAGCTTCATTCCCGACACTGAAGCTTTCTTT.